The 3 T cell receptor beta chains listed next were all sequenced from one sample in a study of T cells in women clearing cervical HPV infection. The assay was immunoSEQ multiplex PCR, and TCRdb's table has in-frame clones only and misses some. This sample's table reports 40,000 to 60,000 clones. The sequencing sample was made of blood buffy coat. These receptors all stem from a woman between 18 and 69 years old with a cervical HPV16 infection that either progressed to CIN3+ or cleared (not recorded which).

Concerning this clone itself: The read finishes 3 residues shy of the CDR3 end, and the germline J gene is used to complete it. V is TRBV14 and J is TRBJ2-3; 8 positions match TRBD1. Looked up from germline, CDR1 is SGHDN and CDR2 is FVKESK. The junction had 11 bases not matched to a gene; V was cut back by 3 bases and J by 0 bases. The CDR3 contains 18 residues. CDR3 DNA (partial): TGTGCCAGCAGCCACCGGACAGGGACCTTCTCTAGCACAGATACG. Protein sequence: CASSHRTGTFSSTDT. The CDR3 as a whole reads CASSHRTGTFSSTDTQYF.

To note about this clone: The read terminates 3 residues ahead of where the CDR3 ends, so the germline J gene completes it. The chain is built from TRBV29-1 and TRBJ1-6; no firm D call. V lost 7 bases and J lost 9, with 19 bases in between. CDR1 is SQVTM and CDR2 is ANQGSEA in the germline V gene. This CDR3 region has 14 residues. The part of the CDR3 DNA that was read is TGCAGCGCGCAGGAAGGTAGGGCGGGTTCACCC. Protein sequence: CSAQEGRAGSP. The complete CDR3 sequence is CSAQEGRAGSPLHF.

CDR3 sequence reads: CASSLGQGNQPQHF. The covered CDR3 bases are TGTGCCAGCAGTTTGGGGCAGGGAAATCAGCCC. The gene calls are TRBV28 and TRBJ1-5; possibly TRBD1 for D (5 bases). The read ends 3 residues early relative to the CDR3; the germline J gene fills the gap. Germline V gene lookup returns CDR1 MDHEN and CDR2 SYDVKM. V shed 3 bases and J shed 4 bases, with 10 bases lying between them. The CDR3 extends over 14 amino acids.